These 9 T cell receptor beta chains were sequenced from one sample in a study of blood T cell repertoires in COVID-19. Sequenced by immunoSEQ multiplex PCR; TCRdb stores in-frame clones only, minus some. Among 54,000 or so clones listed, around nine tenths were seen once. The material sequenced was peripheral blood. The receptors shown here come from a man in his fifties or sixties with active COVID-19.

V usage is TRBV28 and J usage is TRBJ2-7, with 8 nucleotides matching TRBD2. This CDR3 contains 15 residues. Germline V gene data show CDR1 as MDHEN and CDR2 as SYDVKM. V trimming: 4 bases; J trimming: 3 bases; junction bases outside the gene matches: 8. CDR3 region: CASSSRTSQIYEQYF. CDR3 in DNA: TGTGCCAGCAGTTCCAGGACTAGCCAAATCTACGAGCAGTACTTC. Drawing the rest from reference TRBV28 and TRBJ2-7, the complete variable domain is DVKVTQSSRYLVKRTGEKVFLECVQDMDHENMFWYRQDPGLGLRLIYFSYDVKMKEKGDIPEGYSVSREKKERFSLILESASTNQTSMYLCASSSRTSQIYEQYFGPGTRLTVT.

The V call is TRBV11-2, the J call TRBJ2-3; TRBD1 might be the D (5 bases). Germline V gene sequence: CDR1 SGHAT, CDR2 FQNNGV. V lost 0 bases and J 6 bases, leaving 19 bases between the germline ends. CDR3 size: 17 residues. CDR3 DNA sequence: TGTGCCAGCAGCTTAGATTATTCAGGGCGTCATTCGGATACGCAGTATTTT. Residues: CASSLDYSGRHSDTQYF.

CDR3 residues: CASRVGGEDYGYTF. CDR3 bases: TGTGCCAGCAGGGTGGGAGGGGAGGACTATGGCTACACCTTC. The chain employs TRBV28 and TRBJ1-2; the D gene is possibly TRBD1 (5 bases). The V gene's germline CDR1 is MDHEN and CDR2 SYDVKM. The CDR3 consists of 14 residues. Trimming removed 6 bases from V and 3 bases from J, with 14 bases in between.

V is TRBV28 and J is TRBJ1-2, with TRBD1 matching over 10 bases. The CDR3 loop spans 15 amino acids. With V trimmed by 6 bases and J by 2 bases, 6 bases remained unmatched. Germline-derived CDR1 and CDR2 are MDHEN and SYDVKM. The chain's CDR3 is CASSAPGQGNYGYTF. The CDR3 DNA follows: TGTGCCAGCAGCGCCCCGGGACAGGGGAACTATGGCTACACCTTC.

The chain carries TRBV18 and TRBJ2-5; TRBD1 agrees at 9 bases. J was trimmed by 4 bases and V by 2 bases; bases with no gene match: 8. This CDR3 has 16 amino acids. Germline CDR1 KGHSH, CDR2 LQKENI. CDR3 protein: CASSPSDRGGLETQYF. In nucleotides, the CDR3 is TGTGCCAGCTCACCATCGGACAGGGGTGGGCTAGAGACCCAGTACTTC.

V gene TRBV28 combines with J gene TRBJ2-7; D might be TRBD1 (6 bases). V lost 3 bases, J lost 2 bases, and 11 bases lay in between. Germline values: CDR1 MDHEN, CDR2 SYDVKM. The CDR3 is 14 residues long. CDR3 protein: CASSLTGSTYEQYF. The CDR3 DNA sequence: TGTGCCAGCAGTTTGACAGGCTCGACCTACGAGCAGTACTTC. Drawing the rest from reference TRBV28 and TRBJ2-7, the complete variable domain is DVKVTQSSRYLVKRTGEKVFLECVQDMDHENMFWYRQDPGLGLRLIYFSYDVKMKEKGDIPEGYSVSREKKERFSLILESASTNQTSMYLCASSLTGSTYEQYFGPGTRLTVT.

The chain combines TRBV15 with TRBJ1-6; weak D call: TRBD1 (5 bases). The germline V gene encodes CDR1 LNHNV and CDR2 YYDKDF (reference sequence). The CDR3 contains 13 residues. The ends were cut back, 0 bases at V and 10 bases at J, with 7 bases in the middle. Here the CDR3 DNA reads TGTGCCACCAGCAGAGAAAGGGGATCACCCCTCCACTTT. Translated: CATSRERGSPLHF.

The CDR3 DNA is TGTGCCAGCAGCTCCCCTGTGGGGGGACCGTACACCGGGGAGCTGTTTTTT. It translates to CASSSPVGGPYTGELFF. This rearrangement joins TRBV11-2 to TRBJ2-2; D might be TRBD2 (6 bases). V was trimmed by 4 bases and J by 3 bases, leaving 18 bases between them. CDR1 is SGHAT and CDR2 is FQNNGV in the germline V gene. The CDR3 is made up of 17 amino acids.

The V gene is TRBV6-1, the J gene TRBJ2-5; maybe TRBD1 (6 bases). The CDR3 covers 16 residues. Germline lookup yields CDR1 MNHNS and CDR2 SASEGT. With 3 bases removed from V and 4 bases from J, the gap between germline ends came to 18 bases. This CDR3 is CASSDRTAGRGETQYF. The CDR3 bases are TGTGCCAGCAGTGATAGGACAGCCGGTCGGGGAGAGACCCAGTACTTC.